This T cell receptor (beta chain) was sequenced for a study of Ad26.COV2.S vaccination and SARS-CoV-2 variants. Across the whole study: Into the muscle, Ad26.COV2.S was dosed once or twice, 56 days apart.

The CDR3 runs 17 residues. V shed 6 bases and J shed 0 bases, with 15 bases lying between them. Germline CDR1 and CDR2: MNHEY and SMNVEV (reference sequence). Treatment of the sample: about 20 received Ad26.COV2.S at low or high dose, single or two shots; about 5 received placebo; per-sample allocation not given. Sampling happened 63 days after the first vaccine or placebo injection. Based in Boston, the donor was an adult of 18-55 years. The method was immunoSEQ multiplex PCR; TCRdb's version includes in-frame clones alone and lacks a portion of them. The repertoire holds some 500,000 clones, roughly 87% seen once, with around 2.6% in the top ten. A single count supports this clone.

This sequence joins TRBV27 and TRBJ1-6; TRBD1 is a possible D gene (5 bases). The TCR comes from a person aged 18-65 years who received the Ad26.COV2.S COVID-19 vaccine or a placebo. Specimen: peripheral blood, collected in a trial of Ad26.COV2.S vaccine versus placebo. The CDR3 DNA reads TGTGCCAGCAGGATACGGGGCCCTAGCTCCTATAATTCACCCCTCCACTTT. Translated: CASRIRGPSSYNSPLHF.